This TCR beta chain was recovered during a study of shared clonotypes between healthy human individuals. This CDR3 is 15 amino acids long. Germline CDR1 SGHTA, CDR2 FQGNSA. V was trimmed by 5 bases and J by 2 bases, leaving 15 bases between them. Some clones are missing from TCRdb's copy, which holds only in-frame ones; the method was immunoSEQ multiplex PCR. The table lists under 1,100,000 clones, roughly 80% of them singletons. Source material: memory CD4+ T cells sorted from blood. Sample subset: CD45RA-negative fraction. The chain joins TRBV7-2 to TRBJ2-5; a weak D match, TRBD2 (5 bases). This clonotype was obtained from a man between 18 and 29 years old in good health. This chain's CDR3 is CASSRASSPQETQYF. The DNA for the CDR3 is TGTGCCAGCAGCCGGGCTAGCAGTCCACAAGAGACCCAGTACTTC.